A selection of T cell receptor beta chains follows, all from one sample in a study of T cell changes during pregnancy in multiple sclerosis. The repertoire was sequenced with immunoSEQ multiplex PCR; TCRdb's copy has only in-frame clones and lacks some. The sample lists about 40,000 clones, under 95% seen once, with more than 5% in the top ten. The sample was CD8+ T cells from peripheral blood mononuclear cells, taken in the third trimester of pregnancy. All receptors come from a female donor with multiple sclerosis, enrolled in a pregnancy study. Both conserved end residues are part of each CDR3.

>17|TRBV7-8
CASSYPRTRRPSDEQFF
>18|TRBV14
CASSPRLAGDPGRNEQFF
>15|TRBV7-9
CASSSNRGPNEKLFF
>12|TRBV15
CATSRVGDEQYF
>18|TRBV11-2
CASSLFPILPNSNQPQHF
>14|TRBV19
CASSILGLADEQFF
>14|TRBV29-1
CSVEGGQGDTEAFF
>13|TRBV27
CASSLSMKREQYF
>12|TRBV29-1
CSVVGSAGEQFF
>15|TRBV9
CATGTSGASTDTQYF
>16|TRBV4-2
CASSQDIGLGTDTQYF